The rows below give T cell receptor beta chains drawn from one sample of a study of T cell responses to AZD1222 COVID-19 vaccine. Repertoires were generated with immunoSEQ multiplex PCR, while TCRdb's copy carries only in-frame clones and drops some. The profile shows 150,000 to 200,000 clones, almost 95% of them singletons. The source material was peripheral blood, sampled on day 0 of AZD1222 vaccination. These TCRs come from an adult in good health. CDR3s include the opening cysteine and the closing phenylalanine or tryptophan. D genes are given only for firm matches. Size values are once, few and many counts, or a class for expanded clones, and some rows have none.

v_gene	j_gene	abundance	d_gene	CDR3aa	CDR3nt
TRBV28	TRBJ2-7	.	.	CASNPTPSYEQYF	TGTGCCAGCAATCCGACGCCTTCTTACGAGCAGTACTTC
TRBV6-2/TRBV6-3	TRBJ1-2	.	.	CASSYGPTPQNYGYTF	TGTGCCAGCAGTTACGGCCCGACGCCCCAAAACTATGGCTACACCTTC
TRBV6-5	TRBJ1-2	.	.	CASFSNYGYTF	TGTGCCAGTTTCAGTAACTATGGCTACACCTTC
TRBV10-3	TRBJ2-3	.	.	CAIKGIGVQYF	TGTGCCATCAAGGGAATAGGGGTGCAGTATTTT
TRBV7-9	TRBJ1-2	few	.	CASSLVPRNYGYTF	TGTGCCAGCAGCTTAGTTCCACGTAACTATGGCTACACCTTC
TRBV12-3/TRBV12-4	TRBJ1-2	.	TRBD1	CASNPGTAYGYTF	TGTGCCAGCAATCCCGGGACAGCCTATGGCTACACCTTC
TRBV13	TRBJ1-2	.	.	CASSSSFDGGYGYTF	TGTGCCAGCAGTTCGTCATTTGACGGGGGTTATGGCTACACCTTC
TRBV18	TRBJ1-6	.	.	CASSTARVPNSPLHF	TGTGCCAGCTCGACGGCCCGGGTCCCTAATTCACCCCTCCACTTT
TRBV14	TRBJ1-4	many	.	CASSHIEGAGLVRDEKLFF	TGTGCCAGCAGCCATATCGAGGGAGCAGGGCTGGTTCGGGATGAAAAACTGTTTTTT
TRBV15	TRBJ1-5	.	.	CATSRQDQPQHF	TGTGCCACCAGCAGACAGGATCAGCCCCAGCATTTT
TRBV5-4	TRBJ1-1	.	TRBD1	CASTPGGAGKNTEAFF	TGTGCCAGCACCCCAGGGGGCGCGGGAAAGAACACTGAAGCTTTCTTT
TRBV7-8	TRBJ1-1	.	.	CASSLTEMNTEAFF	TGTGCCAGCAGCTTAACGGAAATGAACACTGAAGCTTTCTTT
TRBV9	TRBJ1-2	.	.	CASSFKDYGYTF	TGTGCCAGCAGCTTTAAGGACTATGGCTACACCTTC
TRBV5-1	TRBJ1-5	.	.	CASSLGGNNQPQHF	TGCGCCAGCAGCTTAGGAGGGAACAATCAGCCCCAGCATTTT
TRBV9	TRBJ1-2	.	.	CASSSSWYGYTF	TGTGCCAGCAGCTCCTCATGGTATGGCTACACCTTC
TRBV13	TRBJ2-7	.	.	CASSPAGRSYEQYF	TGTGCCAGCAGCCCTGCAGGACGGTCCTACGAGCAGTACTTC
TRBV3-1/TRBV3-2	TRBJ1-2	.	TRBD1	CASSQAGQGAWYGYTF	TGTGCCAGCAGCCAAGCGGGACAGGGGGCTTGGTATGGCTACACCTTC
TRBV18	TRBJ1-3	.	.	CASSPPTSGNTIYF	TGTGCCAGCTCACCGCCAACCTCTGGAAACACCATATATTTT
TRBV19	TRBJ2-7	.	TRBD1	CASSILQGDYEQYF	TGTGCCAGTAGTATATTGCAGGGGGACTACGAGCAGTACTTC
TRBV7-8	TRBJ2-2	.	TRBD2	CASSSSRRAGGHGGELFF	TGTGCCAGCAGCTCCTCTAGGAGAGCGGGGGGGCACGGCGGGGAGCTGTTTTTT
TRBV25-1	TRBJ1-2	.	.	CASSESRLGSNYGYTF	TGTGCCAGCAGTGAATCCCGTCTGGGCAGTAACTATGGCTACACCTTC
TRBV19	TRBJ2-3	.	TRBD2	CASSPLLGTSGGTDTQYF	TGTGCCAGTAGTCCACTACTCGGGACTAGCGGGGGCACAGATACGCAGTATTTT
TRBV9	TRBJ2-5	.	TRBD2	CASSVGGTSGGGETQYF	TGTGCCAGCAGCGTAGGAGGGACTAGCGGGGGCGGGGAGACCCAGTACTTC
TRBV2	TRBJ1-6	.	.	CASGRAYNSPLHF	TGTGCCAGCGGAAGGGCTTATAATTCACCCCTCCACTTT
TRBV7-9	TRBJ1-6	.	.	CASSPSFFNGSPLHF	TGTGCCAGCAGCCCTAGCTTCTTTAATGGATCACCCCTCCACTTT
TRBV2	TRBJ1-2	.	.	CASSVQGLDSGYTF	TGTGCCAGCAGTGTTCAGGGATTAGACTCTGGCTACACCTTC
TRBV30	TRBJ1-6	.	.	CAWRDTGTGSPLHF	TGTGCCTGGAGAGATACAGGGACGGGATCACCCCTCCACTTT
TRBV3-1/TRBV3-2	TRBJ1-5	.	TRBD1	CASSPGQAYSNQPQHF	TGTGCCAGCAGCCCTGGACAGGCATATAGCAATCAGCCCCAGCATTTT
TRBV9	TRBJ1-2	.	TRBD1	CASSSGQGRQIYGYTF	TGTGCCAGCAGCTCCGGACAGGGGCGCCAGATCTATGGCTACACCTTC
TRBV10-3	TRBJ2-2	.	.	CAISESSRAATGELFF	TGTGCCATCAGTGAGTCAAGCAGGGCGGCCACCGGGGAGCTGTTTTTT
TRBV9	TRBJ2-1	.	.	CASSAGQSYNEQFF	TGTGCCAGCAGCGCGGGACAATCATACAATGAGCAGTTCTTC
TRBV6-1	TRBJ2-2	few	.	CASSEEWGTNTGELFF	TGTGCCAGCAGTGAAGAGTGGGGGACAAACACCGGGGAGCTGTTTTTT
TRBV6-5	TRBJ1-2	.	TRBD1	CASSYGDRGGYTF	TGTGCCAGCAGTTACGGGGACAGGGGTGGCTACACCTTC
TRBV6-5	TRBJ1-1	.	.	CASTLGRNTEAFF	TGTGCCAGCACCCTGGGCAGGAACACTGAAGCTTTCTTT
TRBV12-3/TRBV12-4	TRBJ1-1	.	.	CASSRTGDTEAFF	TGTGCCAGTAGTCGGACGGGGGACACTGAAGCTTTCTTT
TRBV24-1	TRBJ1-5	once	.	CATSEGGQMNQPQHF	TGTGCCACCAGTGAGGGTGGACAAATGAATCAGCCCCAGCATTTT
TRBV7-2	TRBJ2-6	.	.	CASSLVVGLSGANVLTF	TGTGCCAGCAGCTTAGTAGTCGGCCTCTCTGGGGCCAACGTCCTGACTTTC
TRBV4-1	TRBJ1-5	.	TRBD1	CASSQAGGGNQPQHF	TGCGCCAGCAGCCAAGCAGGGGGCGGCAATCAGCCCCAGCATTTT
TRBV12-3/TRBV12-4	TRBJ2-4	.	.	CASGGAKNIQYF	TGTGCCAGCGGTGGAGCCAAAAACATTCAGTACTTC
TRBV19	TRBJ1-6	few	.	CASSIQGTTILHF	TGTGCCAGTAGTATCCAGGGCACGACGATCCTCCACTTT